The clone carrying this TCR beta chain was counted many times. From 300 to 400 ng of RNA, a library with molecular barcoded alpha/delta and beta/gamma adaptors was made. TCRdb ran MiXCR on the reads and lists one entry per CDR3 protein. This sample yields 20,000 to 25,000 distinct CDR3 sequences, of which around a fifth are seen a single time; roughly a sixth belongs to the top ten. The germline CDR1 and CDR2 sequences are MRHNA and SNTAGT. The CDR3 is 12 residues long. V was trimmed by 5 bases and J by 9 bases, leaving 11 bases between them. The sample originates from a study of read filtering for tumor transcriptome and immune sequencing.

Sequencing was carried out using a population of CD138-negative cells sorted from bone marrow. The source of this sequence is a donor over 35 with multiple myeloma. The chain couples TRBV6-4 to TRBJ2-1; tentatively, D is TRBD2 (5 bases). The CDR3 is CASSSSRGEQFF. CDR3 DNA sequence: TGTGCCAGCAGTTCTTCCCGGGGTGAGCAGTTCTTC.